Included here is one T cell receptor beta chain sequence, with context. The antigen remains unidentified. This entry comes from a study of blood T cells in healthy people across ages. Study-wide findings and caveats: Measured against age, TCR beta diversity per million T cells decreased in a roughly linear manner.

It was with a sample-barcoded 5' primer and a J-beta primer mix that a second PCR of about 6 to 12 cycles was run. TCRdb passed the 5' RACE reads through MiXCR, listing each CDR3 protein once. The sample includes approximately 960,000 distinct CDR3 sequences, approximately 32% of them seen just once. Germline V gene sequence: CDR1 DFQATT, CDR2 SNEGSKA (reference sequence). Trimming removed 0 bases at V and 6 bases at J, with 10 bases between. CDR3 length: 13 residues. It was approximately 10 milliliters of peripheral blood that were drawn from each donor. The same data also contributed to another study, on T cells of mothers and their children. As that study records: An overlap that was slightly higher, though non-significant, was seen in related mother-child pairs versus unrelated pairs.

The receptor comes from a middle-aged woman in good health. Sequenced material: blood. V gene TRBV20-1 combines with J gene TRBJ2-3, with D perhaps given as TRBD1 or TRBD2 (5 bases each). The chain's CDR3 is CSARDWGYDTQYF. The CDR3 nucleotides are TGCAGTGCTAGAGATTGGGGGTACGATACGCAGTATTTT.